Listed here are 14 T cell receptor beta chains from one sample, sequenced in a study of OX40 agonist ivuxolimab in advanced cancers. The assay was immunoSEQ multiplex PCR, and TCRdb's table has in-frame clones only and misses some. The table lists some 21,000 clones, roughly 70% of them singletons. Sequencing was performed on CD4+ or CD8+ T cells sorted from blood, taken in a trial of the OX40 agonist ivuxolimab. The receptors were gathered from an adult with an advanced solid tumor such as melanoma, head and neck, liver or kidney cancer.

The V and J genes are TRBV19 and TRBJ2-3, with a weak D call TRBD2 (7 bases). V lost 1 base to trimming and J lost 4 bases, with 9 bases between them. Germline V lookup: CDR1 LNHDA, CDR2 SQIVND (reference sequence). The CDR3 totals 14 residues. The CDR3 reads CASSIVGGPDTQYF. The CDR3 nucleotides are TGTGCCAGTAGTATAGTGGGGGGGCCAGATACGCAGTATTTT.

The rearrangement joins TRBV4-3 to TRBJ2-7; unclear D gene. The germline V gene has CDR1 LGHNA and CDR2 YSLEER. This CDR3 contains 17 residues. Trimming took off 0 bases at V and 0 bases at J, with 15 bases between the two ends. CDR3 nucleotides: TGCGCCAGCAGCCAAGAACCCCCTCCGTACAGCTCCTACGAGCAGTACTTC. Residues: CASSQEPPPYSSYEQYF.

The chain recombines TRBV7-6 with TRBJ1-6; D gene uncertain. Germline V gene data show CDR1 as SGHVS and CDR2 as FNYEAQ. Between the trimmed V and J ends, which lost 2 bases and 0 bases, there was a span of 5 bases. CDR3 length: 15 residues. The chain's CDR3 is CASSLMSSYNSPLHF. The CDR3 nucleotides are TGTGCCAGCAGCTTAATGAGCTCCTATAATTCACCCCTCCACTTT.

The chain uses TRBV9 and TRBJ2-6; D is possibly TRBD2 (6 bases). The V gene lost 7 bases and the J gene lost 0 bases, with 8 bases spanning the gap. This CDR3 comprises 14 residues. In germline, CDR1 is SGDLS, CDR2 YYNGEE. CDR3 residues: CASGTLSGANVLTF. In DNA, the CDR3 is TGTGCCAGCGGGACTCTCTCTGGGGCCAACGTCCTGACTTTC. The whole variable domain, filled in from reference TRBV9 and TRBJ2-6, reads DSGVTQTPKHLITATGQRVTLRCSPRSGDLSVYWYQQSLDQGLQFLIQYYNGEERAKGNILERFSAQQFPDLHSELNLSSLELGDSALYFCASGTLSGANVLTFGAGSRLTVL.

The V call is TRBV28, the J call TRBJ2-7; D gene uncertain. The CDR3 extends over 14 amino acids. The V and J ends lost 7 bases and 0 bases respectively, with 13 bases between them. Per the germline V gene, CDR1 is MDHEN and CDR2 is SYDVKM. CDR3 nucleotide sequence: TGTGCCAGCACTTCGGATTTGGGCTCCTACGAGCAGTACTTC. This codes for CASTSDLGSYEQYF. Variable domain in full (rest from reference TRBV28 and TRBJ2-7): DVKVTQSSRYLVKRTGEKVFLECVQDMDHENMFWYRQDPGLGLRLIYFSYDVKMKEKGDIPEGYSVSREKKERFSLILESASTNQTSMYLCASTSDLGSYEQYFGPGTRLTVT.

This clone was seen more than once but under ten times. CDR3 bases: TGTGCCAGCAGCTTTTCGACAGTCTATGGCTACACCTTC. It is translated as CASSFSTVYGYTF. This chain joins TRBV5-6 and TRBJ1-2, with D tentatively TRBD1 (5 bases). In germline, CDR1 is SGHDT, CDR2 YYEEEE. CDR3 size: 13 residues. Trimming removed 2 bases from V and 4 bases from J, with 9 bases in between.

The genes are TRBV5-1 and TRBJ2-6; weak D call: TRBD1 (6 bases). The V gene's germline CDR1 is SGHRS and CDR2 YFSETQ. This CDR3 is built from 18 residues. With 4 bases removed from V and 0 bases from J, the gap between germline ends came to 17 bases. CDR3 residues: CASSPTSGTPSGANVLTF. The CDR3 DNA is TGCGCCAGCAGCCCCACCTCCGGGACACCCTCTGGGGCCAACGTCCTGACTTTC.

In its sample, this clone was seen a few times. The CDR3 here is CASSLRQLNSPLHF. The DNA of the CDR3 is TGTGCCAGCAGTTTACGACAGTTGAACTCACCCCTCCACTTT. The V and J genes are TRBV28 and TRBJ1-6; tentative D call: TRBD1 (5 bases). Germline CDR1 is MDHEN and CDR2 is SYDVKM. V lost 2 bases and J lost 10, with 12 bases in between. The CDR3 length is 14 residues.

The chain couples TRBV7-8 to TRBJ2-7; 8 nucleotides align to TRBD2. The CDR3 runs 16 residues. Germline V gene data show CDR1 as SGHVS and CDR2 as FQNEAQ. Trimming took 2 bases from V and 0 from J; bases not matched to a gene: 6. CDR3 bases: TGTGCCAGCAGCTTATACGCGGGAGGCCCCTCCTACGAGCAGTACTTC. Translation: CASSLYAGGPSYEQYF.

The J gene is TRBJ1-1, the V gene TRBV6-5, with a possible D match to TRBD1 (5 bases). Germline V gives CDR1 MNHEY, CDR2 SVGAGI. Trimming shortened V by 6 bases and J by 5 bases, and 16 bases separated the two germline ends. The CDR3 extends over 14 amino acids. The CDR3 DNA reads TGTGCCAGCAGCTTGGGGAGGGGAGTGACTGAAGCTTTCTTT. This sequence encodes CASSLGRGVTEAFF.

This clone came up a few times. This sequence joins TRBV9 and TRBJ2-2; 8 nucleotides line up with TRBD2. Trimming at V came to 3 bases and at J to 3 bases, leaving 10 bases not matched to a gene. The CDR3 is 17 amino acids. CDR1 is SGDLS, CDR2 YYNGEE, per germline. In DNA, the CDR3 is TGTGCCAGCAGCGACCCCCGGGGGGGCCTGGACACCGGGGAGCTGTTTTTT. Amino acid sequence: CASSDPRGGLDTGELFF.

This clone was recorded at least ten times. This chain uses TRBV4-1 with TRBJ2-2; D gene uncertain. Germline V gives CDR1 MGHRA, CDR2 YSYEKL. Trimming removed 1 base at V and 5 bases at J, with 8 bases between. The CDR3 extends over 14 amino acids. CDR3 DNA sequence: TGCGCCAGCAGCCAAGCTTACGGGACCGGGGAGCTGTTTTTT. As protein: CASSQAYGTGELFF.

CDR3 bases: TGTGCCAGCTCACCTGACGGCTACGAGCAGTACTTC. This translates into CASSPDGYEQYF. The chain recombines TRBV18 with TRBJ2-7; D ambiguous. CDR3 length: 12 residues. Germline lookup yields CDR1 KGHSH and CDR2 LQKENI. The V end lost 3 bases, the J end lost 3 bases, and 6 bases lay between the germline ends.

This chain uses TRBV7-8 with TRBJ2-7; D is unclear. With 3 bases removed from V and 4 bases from J, the gap between germline ends came to 7 bases. The CDR3 has 12 residues. Germline V lookup: CDR1 SGHVS, CDR2 FQNEAQ. CDR3: CASSFSPYEQYF. CDR3 DNA sequence: TGTGCCAGCAGCTTTAGCCCTTACGAGCAGTACTTC.